This T cell receptor beta chain was documented in a study of T cell repertoires in cytomegalovirus infection (dated by TCRdb to 2018 to 2020). For the wider study: Donor HLA type was relevant to the analysis, because carriage of CMV infection together with the matching HLA type was indicated by public TCR beta signatures.

The sequencing machine was an Illumina HiSeq 1500. The raw public data were reprocessed by TCRdb itself: fastp quality trimming at Q25, MiXCR clonotype calling, in-frame beta chains only. Every CDR3 protein is listed once, alongside the most common genes and DNA of its rows. Across this sample there are around 100,000 distinct CDR3 sequences, with about 9.4% seen only once. The ten most abundant clones make up roughly 31% of the sample. The investigation overall reported the following: The ex vivo response was dominated by HLA-C-restricted CMV-specific TCR beta clonotypes, which also provided the single most frequent clonotype in two of eight donors. Carriers of CMV infection plus the relevant HLA type were discriminated by the cumulative frequency of public TCR beta family members in the study cohort and in an independent roughly 350-donor cohort.

This clonotype has ten or more counts. Its antigen is currently not known. Qualities for individual bases were not recorded, and no much larger clone is one base off. According to the germline V gene, CDR1 reads SGHTA and CDR2 reads FQGNSA. The V end gives up 4 bases and the J end 5 bases, leaving 11 bases in the junction not matched to a gene. The CDR3 measures 16 amino acids from cysteine to phenylalanine. This entry keeps only the CDR3 DNA: 48 bases, framed from base 1. This receptor was identified in a human donor in good health (CMV status not recorded). Some clones in this sample may be carry-over from other donors' samples. The V and J genes are TRBV7-2 and TRBJ2-3; 8 bases in the junction line up with TRBD2. Sequenced sample: PBMCs, sequenced either directly or after in vitro stimulation (not recorded which). The CDR3 in this case is CASSSRTSYEGDTQYF. In nucleotide form, the sequence is TGTGCCAGCAGCTCACGGACTAGCTATGAGGGAGATACGCAGTATTTT.